The next 18 T cell receptor delta chains were all read from a single sample in a study of Vδ1+ human thymocytes. Sequences come from RNA converted to cDNA by reverse transcription. Pooled V-gene forward primers with one constant-region reverse primer generated the CDR3 amplicons by multiplex PCR. TCRdb reprocessed the multiplex PCR reads through CATT. This table has about 73,000 delta-chain clones, about 35% appearing once. Study-level findings and limits: Thymic TRG and TRD repertoires appeared highly polyclonal.

Their target antigens are unknown. The sequencing sample was made of Vdelta1+ gamma-delta thymocytes from the thymus. Noted subset: FACS-sorted CD3+ TCRalphabeta- TCRVdelta1+ TCRVdelta2- thymocytes. The receptors originated from a boy younger than two who had congenital heart surgery.

The sample holds a few counts of this clone. The J gene is TRDJ1, the V gene TRDV1; a weak D match, TRDD2 (5 bases). The germline V gene encodes CDR1 TSWWSYY and CDR2 QGS. CDR3 length: 12 residues. V was cut by 5 bases and J by 3 bases, with 7 bases left in between. CDR3 nucleotide sequence: TGTGCTCTTGGGCTTCCCCCCGATAAACTCATCTTT. Its protein is CALGLPPDKLIF.

This clone was counted a few times. The chain has TRDV1 and TRDJ1, with D possibly matching TRDD2 (5 bases). Per germline, CDR1 TSWWSYY and CDR2 QGS. CDR3 length: 18 residues. Trimming shortened V by 1 base and J by 1 base, and 19 bases separated the two germline ends. The CDR3 region is CALGEHPYAQISTDKLIF. The CDR3 DNA sequence: TGTGCTCTTGGGGAACACCCCTACGCACAGATTTCCACCGATAAACTCATCTTT.

This clone was seen only a few times. J is TRDJ1 and V is TRDV1, with 10 bases lining up with TRDD3. The trim removed 0 bases at V and 1 base at J, leaving 47 bases unmatched. Germline CDR1 and CDR2: TSWWSYY and QGS. The CDR3 length is 31 residues. The CDR3 here is CALGELCIIDRLIAEPRNPVLGDRLTDKLIF. As DNA, the CDR3 is TGTGCTCTTGGGGAACTTTGCATAATAGATAGGCTAATAGCCGAGCCGAGGAATCCGGTACTGGGGGATCGTCTCACCGATAAACTCATCTTT.

J is TRDJ1 and V is TRDV1; 9 positions agree with TRDD3. There are 16 residues in the CDR3. V trimming: 7 bases; J trimming: 4 bases; junction bases outside the gene matches: 13. The germline gives CDR1 TSWWSYY, CDR2 QGS. The DNA of the CDR3 is TGTGCTCTTGAGAGGGGGGATACCACGGGGATCGATAAACTCATCTTT. Its translation: CALERGDTTGIDKLIF.

V gene TRDV1 combines with J gene TRDJ1, with 8 bases aligning to TRDD3. The CDR3 has 19 residues. The germline V gene has CDR1 TSWWSYY and CDR2 QGS. J was trimmed by 2 bases and V by 3 bases; bases with no gene match: 17. The CDR3 DNA reads TGTGCTCTTGGGGACACCGATCTCCTAACTGGGGGTTGGACCGATAAACTCATCTTT. Protein product: CALGDTDLLTGGWTDKLIF.

This clone was recorded a few times. The chain is built from TRDV1 and TRDJ1; D possibly corresponds to TRDD3 (6 bases). Trimming cost V 3 bases and J 0 bases, with 26 bases left between them. The germline gives CDR1 TSWWSYY, CDR2 QGS. The CDR3 contains 20 residues. CDR3 loop: CALGDPTSGVLGTNTDKLIF. The DNA of the CDR3 is TGTGCTCTTGGGGATCCCACTTCCGGGGTGCTGGGGACAAACACCGATAAACTCATCTTT.

The J gene is TRDJ1, the V gene TRDV2; 7 bases line up with TRDD3. The germline gives CDR1 GEAIGNYY, CDR2 EKD. The length of the CDR3 is 15 residues. V was pared by 5 bases and J by 1 base, with 9 bases of the junction left unmatched. The DNA of the CDR3 is TGTGCCTGTGCTACAGGGGGATCGGTCACCGATAAACTCATCTTT. This gives the protein CACATGGSVTDKLIF.

The V gene is TRDV1, the J gene TRDJ1; D is possibly TRDD3 (8 bases). Germline-derived CDR1 and CDR2 are TSWWSYY and QGS. This CDR3 is built from 27 residues. The V and J ends lost 5 bases and 0 bases respectively, with 49 bases between them. The CDR3 is CALGIPPCFFSYRGDRPLPFYTDKLIF. CDR3 nucleotide sequence: TGTGCTCTTGGGATCCCTCCGTGCTTCTTTTCCTACCGGGGGGATAGGCCCCTACCCTTTTACACCGATAAACTCATCTTT.

This clone was counted only a few times. The gene calls are TRDV1 and TRDJ1; 10 bases agree with TRDD3. The J segment lost 1 base and the V segment lost 5 bases, leaving 22 bases of the junction unmatched. There are 21 residues in the CDR3. Germline V gene data show CDR1 as TSWWSYY and CDR2 as QGS. CDR3 bases: TGTGCTCTTGGGTCTCTACTCTCGCGTATTGGGGGATACCGGTCCACCGATAAACTCATCTTT. Translating it yields CALGSLLSRIGGYRSTDKLIF.

J is TRDJ1 and V is TRDV1, with D perhaps matching TRDD1 (5 bases). Trimming left V 4 bases short and J 3 bases short, with 24 bases between. This CDR3 spans 18 amino acids. CDR1 is TSWWSYY, CDR2 QGS, per germline. The CDR3 coding sequence is TGTGCTCTTGGGGGACTAGCCCCCTGCTGCAATAGGGCCGATAAACTCATCTTT. It yields the protein CALGGLAPCCNRADKLIF.

This clone was observed a handful of times. The chain is built from TRDV1 and TRDJ1, with 8 nucleotides matching TRDD3. CDR1 and CDR2 (germline): TSWWSYY, QGS. Trimming removed 3 bases from V and 0 bases from J; junction bases left unmatched: 30. The CDR3 is 24 amino acids. The CDR3 DNA is TGTGCTCTTGGGGACTCCATGGTCTCCTACGTCCACTGGGGGTCTTCCCTGGACACCGATAAACTCATCTTT. It yields the protein CALGDSMVSYVHWGSSLDTDKLIF.

Concerning this clone itself: This CDR3 is also generated by other DNA sequences in the sample. The rearrangement uses TRDV1 and TRDJ1; 10 bases fit TRDD3. Germline CDR1 reads TSWWSYY; CDR2 reads QGS. This CDR3 region has 22 residues. After removal of 4 bases from V and 1 base from J, the junction contained 24 bases not matched to a gene. The CDR3 sequence: CALGAAFLPSGGYPYRTDKLIF. CDR3 sequence (DNA): TGTGCTCTTGGGGCGGCCTTCCTCCCTTCTGGGGGATATCCGTACCGCACCGATAAACTCATCTTT.

This clone was seen a handful of times. The chain couples TRDV1 to TRDJ1; 7 bases fit TRDD3. The CDR3 spans 29 residues. From germline, CDR1 is TSWWSYY and CDR2 QGS. With 2 bases clipped from V and 1 base from J, the junction kept 46 bases outside the gene matches. The CDR3 protein is CALGETPPDVSLSPYWGPHRPLTTDKLIF. The CDR3 coding sequence is TGTGCTCTTGGGGAAACACCCCCAGATGTGTCACTTTCCCCTTACTGGGGACCCCATCGGCCCCTCACCACCGATAAACTCATCTTT.

This clone was observed a few times. The chain is built from TRDV1 and TRDJ1, with D hard to call. Per the germline V gene, CDR1 is TSWWSYY and CDR2 is QGS. The CDR3 sequence is 15 residues long. With 5 bases removed from V and 0 bases from J, the gap between germline ends came to 13 bases. The CDR3 DNA is TGTGCTCTTGGGAACCCCATTACGTACACCGATAAACTCATCTTT. The encoded protein is CALGNPITYTDKLIF.

This clone has more than one count but fewer than ten. V is TRDV1 and J is TRDJ1; D gene unclear. This CDR3 region has 25 residues. Germline V gives CDR1 TSWWSYY, CDR2 QGS. Trimming removed 1 base from V and 1 base from J, with 40 bases in between. The CDR3 region has the DNA TGTGCTCTTGGGGAACGTCGCCTTGAATCCGTCGCGATAGGGTTTACCCTTAGTCGCACCGATAAACTCATCTTT. This gives the protein CALGERRLESVAIGFTLSRTDKLIF.

The chain couples TRDV1 to TRDJ1; the D is unclear. Germline CDR1 TSWWSYY, CDR2 QGS. Between the trimmed V and J ends, which lost 8 bases and 1 base, there was a span of 11 bases. The CDR3 runs 13 residues. For the CDR3, the DNA is TGTGCTCTTTACCCCTTTTCCACCGATAAACTCATCTTT. Translating gives CALYPFSTDKLIF.

This clone was counted between two and nine times. At one of its ends the junction is not consistent with the germline gene, which may arise from a read error. The V call is TRDV1, the J call TRDJ1; 8 bases align to TRDD3. The CDR3 length is 16 residues. Germline CDR1 TSWWSYY, CDR2 QGS. CDR3 residues: CALIQYWGANTDKLIF. DNA for the CDR3: TGCGCTCTCATCCAGTACTGGGGGGCGAACACCGATAAACTCATCTTT.

This clone was counted between two and nine times. V usage is TRDV1 and J usage is TRDJ1, with TRDD3 identical over 10 bases. The CDR3 is 17 residues long. Germline trimming cut 10 bases from V and 0 bases from J; bases unmatched to any gene: 14. Germline V gene sequence: CDR1 TSWWSYY, CDR2 QGS. The CDR3 loop is CAHGGHGGYPYTDKLIF. The CDR3 DNA reads TGTGCTCACGGGGGCCATGGGGGATACCCGTACACCGATAAACTCATCTTT.